This TCR beta chain was sequenced for a study of blood T cells in healthy people across ages. Every donor provided around 10 milliliters of peripheral blood. With respect to this clonotype: Its antigen is unidentified.

Through a sample-barcoded 5' primer and a J-beta primer mix, a second PCR was run for roughly 6 to 12 cycles. Each cDNA molecule carried a tag from a template-switch adaptor that contained 12 random nucleotides. TCRdb itself ran the 5' RACE reads through MiXCR, one entry per CDR3 protein. This repertoire shows under 2 million distinct CDR3 sequences, roughly 30% found once; its top ten account for roughly 12%. Whole-study findings and limits: Correlation between TCR beta diversity and naive T cell percentage was strong. Considered underestimates were the diversity estimates obtained from one million T cells.

Sequenced material: blood. The origin of this receptor is a woman in her 30s in good health.

Here the CDR3 reads CASSRTLAPGYNEQFF. The CDR3 DNA is TGTGCCAGCAGCCGAACTCTAGCTCCAGGTTACAATGAGCAGTTCTTC. The chain has TRBV3-1 and TRBJ2-1; TRBD2 might be the D (5 bases). This CDR3 region has 16 residues. Germline loops: CDR1 LGHDT, CDR2 YNNKEL (reference sequence). Trimming left V 4 bases short and J 4 bases short, with 17 bases between.